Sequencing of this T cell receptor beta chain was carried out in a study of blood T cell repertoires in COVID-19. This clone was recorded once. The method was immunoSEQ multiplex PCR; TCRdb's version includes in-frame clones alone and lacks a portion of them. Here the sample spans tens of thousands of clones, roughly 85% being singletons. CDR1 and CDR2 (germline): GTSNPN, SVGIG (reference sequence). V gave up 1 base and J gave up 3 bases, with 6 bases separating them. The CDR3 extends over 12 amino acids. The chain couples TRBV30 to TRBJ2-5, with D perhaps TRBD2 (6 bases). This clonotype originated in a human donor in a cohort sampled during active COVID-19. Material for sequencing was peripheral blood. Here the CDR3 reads CAWSGGEETQYF. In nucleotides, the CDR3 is TGTGCCTGGAGTGGCGGGGAAGAGACCCAGTACTTC.